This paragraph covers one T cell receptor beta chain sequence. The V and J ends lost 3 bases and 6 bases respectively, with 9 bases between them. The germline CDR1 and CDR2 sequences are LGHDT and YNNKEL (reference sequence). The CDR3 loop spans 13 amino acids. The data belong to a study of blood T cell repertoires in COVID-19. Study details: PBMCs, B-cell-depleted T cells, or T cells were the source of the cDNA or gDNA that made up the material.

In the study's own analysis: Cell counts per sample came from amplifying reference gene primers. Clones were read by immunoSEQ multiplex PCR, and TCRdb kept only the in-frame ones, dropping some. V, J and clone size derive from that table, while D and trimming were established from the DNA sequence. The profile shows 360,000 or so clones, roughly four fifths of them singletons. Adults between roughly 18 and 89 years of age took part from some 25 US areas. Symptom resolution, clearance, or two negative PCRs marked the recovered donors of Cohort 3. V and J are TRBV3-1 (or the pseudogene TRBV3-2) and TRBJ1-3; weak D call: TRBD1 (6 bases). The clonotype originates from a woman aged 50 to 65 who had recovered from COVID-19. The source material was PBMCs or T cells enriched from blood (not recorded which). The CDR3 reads CASSHGQQNTIYF. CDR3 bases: TGTGCCAGCAGCCACGGACAGCAAAACACCATATATTTT.